This TCR beta chain comes out of a study of CD8 T cells in Susac syndrome. The overall study: At the time their blood was drawn, patients with Susac syndrome were either therapy-naive, on corticosteroids (with some of them also receiving intravenous immunoglobulin), or on intravenous immunoglobulin alone.

RNA amounts of about 0.5 to 1 ug underwent reverse transcription with random hexamers. Multiplex immunoSEQ PCR targeted 54 Vbeta and 13 Jbeta TCR beta segments. From the immunoSEQ multiplex PCR reads, TCRdb called clonotypes with MiXCR, one entry per CDR3 protein. Counted here are about 140,000 distinct CDR3 sequences, nearly 97% occurring once; the ten biggest clones make up less than 0.085%. The germline CDR1 and CDR2 sequences are SEHNR and FQNEAQ (reference sequence). The CDR3 is made up of 14 amino acids. Trimming took 3 bases from V and 7 from J, leaving 13 bases between them. This clonotype was picked up one time.

The chain is built from TRBV7-9 and TRBJ1-5; TRBD1 is a possible D gene (5 bases). Sequencing was done on a sample of CD4+ T cells from PBMCs. This TCR came from a human donor with Susac syndrome. The CDR3 DNA reads TGTGCCAGCAGCTTCCCGGGAGAGGGGCAGCCCCAGCATTTT. Translation gives CASSFPGEGQPQHF. Supplemented by reference TRBV7-9 and TRBJ1-5, the full variable domain reads DTGVSQNPRHKITKRGQNVTFRCDPISEHNRLYWYRQTLGQGPEFLTYFQNEAQLEKSRLLSDRFSAERPKGSFSTLEIQRTEQGDSAMYLCASSFPGEGQPQHFGDGTRLSIL.